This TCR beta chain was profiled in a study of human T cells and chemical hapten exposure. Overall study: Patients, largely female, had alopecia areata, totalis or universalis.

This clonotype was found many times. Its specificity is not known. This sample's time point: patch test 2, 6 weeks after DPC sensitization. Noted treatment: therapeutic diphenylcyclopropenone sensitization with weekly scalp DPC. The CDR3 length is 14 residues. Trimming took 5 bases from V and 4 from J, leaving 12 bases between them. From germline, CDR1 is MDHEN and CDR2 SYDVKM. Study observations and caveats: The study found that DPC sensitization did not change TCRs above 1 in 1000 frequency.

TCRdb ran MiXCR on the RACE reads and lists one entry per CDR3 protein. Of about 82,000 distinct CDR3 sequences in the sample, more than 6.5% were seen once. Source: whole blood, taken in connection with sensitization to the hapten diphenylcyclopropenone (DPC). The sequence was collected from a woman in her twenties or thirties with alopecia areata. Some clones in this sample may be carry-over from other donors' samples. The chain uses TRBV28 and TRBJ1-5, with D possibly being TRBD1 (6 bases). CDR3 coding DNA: TGTGCCAGCAGTCGCGACAGGAGTAATCAGCCCCAGCATTTT. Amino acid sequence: CASSRDRSNQPQHF.